In this sample, the clone carrying this T cell receptor (beta chain) turned up once. TCRdb's table, derived via immunoSEQ multiplex PCR, lists solely in-frame clones and lacks some. The data contain roughly 220,000 clones, approximately 82% of them seen just once; the ten biggest clones take up about 1.4%. This CDR3 spans 15 amino acids. The V gene's germline CDR1 is SGHVS and CDR2 FNYEAQ. The junction had 5 bases not matched to a gene; V was cut back by 2 bases and J by 3 bases. This entry belongs to a study of blood T cell repertoires in COVID-19. The chain recombines TRBV7-6 with TRBJ2-3; the match to TRBD2 covers 7 bases. Sequenced: peripheral blood. This receptor was taken from a woman aged 40 to 50 who had recovered from COVID-19. The CDR3 here is CASSLPGGGTDTQYF. The DNA of the CDR3 is TGTGCCAGCAGCTTACCGGGGGGTGGTACAGATACGCAGTATTTT. Full variable domain (rest looked up from reference TRBV7-6 and TRBJ2-3): GAGVSQSPRYKVTKRGQDVALRCDPISGHVSLYWYRQALGQGPEFLTYFNYEAQQDKSGLPNDRFSAERPEGSISTLTIQRTEQRDSAMYRCASSLPGGGTDTQYFGPGTRLTVL.